What follows is one T cell receptor (beta chain) and its context. Its target is not known. The data are from a study of CD4 T cells in relation to SARS-CoV-2 and coronaviruses. The unexposed donors gave CD4+ T cells in about 2011-2019, prior to COVID-19. The cells were cultured for roughly 11 days before CD4+ T cells were isolated. Using immunoSEQ multiplex PCR, the repertoire was profiled, and TCRdb retains in-frame clones only, with some absent. The table has over 15,000 clones, 65% to 80% seen once. The V gene's germline CDR1 is MNHEY and CDR2 SMNVEV (reference sequence). V dropped 6 bases and J dropped 2; count of bases not matched to a gene: 7. This CDR3 comprises 14 residues.

Source material: CD4+ T cells from PBMCs, cultured in vitro. The J gene is TRBJ2-7, the V gene TRBV27, with 7 bases identical to TRBD1. This TCR was sampled from a human donor in good health. The CDR3 sequence: CASSPGQSPYEQYF. The CDR3 DNA reads as TGTGCCAGCAGCCCGGGACAGAGCCCCTACGAGCAGTACTTC.